This TCR beta chain was identified during a study of beta chain features in type 1 diabetes. Sequenced material consisted of expressed TCRB transcripts (all of the isolated RNA was reverse transcribed). Data came from immunoSEQ multiplex PCR; TCRdb stores just in-frame clones and leaves some out. The table records a few hundred thousand clones, approximately 30% of them present only once. This clone was seen more than once but under ten times. This TCR was sampled from a man aged 18 to 30 in good health. What was sequenced was naive CD4+ T cells from blood.

Here the CDR3 DNA reads TGTGCCTGGTCCGGGACAGGGCTATACGAGCAGTACTTC. Its protein product is CAWSGTGLYEQYF. This chain connects TRBV30 to TRBJ2-7, with 9 bases aligning to TRBD1. Germline-derived CDR1 and CDR2 are GTSNPN and SVGIG (reference sequence). J was trimmed by 4 bases and V by 5 bases; bases with no gene match: 6. The CDR3 runs to 13 residues. The full variable domain, with the rest looked up from reference TRBV30 and TRBJ2-7, is SQTIHQWPATLVQPVGSPLSLECTVEGTSNPNLYWYRQAAGRGLQLLFYSVGIGQISSEVPQNLSASRPQDRQFILSSKKLLLSDSGFYLCAWSGTGLYEQYFGPGTRLTVT.